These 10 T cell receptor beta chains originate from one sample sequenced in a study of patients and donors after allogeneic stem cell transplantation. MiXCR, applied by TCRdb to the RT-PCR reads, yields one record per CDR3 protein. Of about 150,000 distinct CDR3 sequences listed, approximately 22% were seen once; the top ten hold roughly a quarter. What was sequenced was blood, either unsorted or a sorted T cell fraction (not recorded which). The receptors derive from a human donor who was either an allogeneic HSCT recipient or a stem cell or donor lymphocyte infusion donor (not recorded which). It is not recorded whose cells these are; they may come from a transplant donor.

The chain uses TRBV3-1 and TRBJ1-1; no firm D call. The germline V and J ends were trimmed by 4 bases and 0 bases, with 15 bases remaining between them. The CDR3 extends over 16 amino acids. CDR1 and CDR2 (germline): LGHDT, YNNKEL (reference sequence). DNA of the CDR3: TGTGCCAGCAGCCCTTCTTGGCCAGCCTTGAACACTGAAGCTTTCTTT. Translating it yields CASSPSWPALNTEAFF.

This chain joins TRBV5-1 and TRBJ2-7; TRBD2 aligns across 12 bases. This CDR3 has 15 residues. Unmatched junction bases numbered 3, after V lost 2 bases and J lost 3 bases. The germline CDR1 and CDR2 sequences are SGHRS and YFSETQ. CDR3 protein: CASSFTSGGYYEQYF. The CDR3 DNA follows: TGCGCCAGCAGCTTCACTAGCGGGGGGTACTACGAGCAGTACTTC.

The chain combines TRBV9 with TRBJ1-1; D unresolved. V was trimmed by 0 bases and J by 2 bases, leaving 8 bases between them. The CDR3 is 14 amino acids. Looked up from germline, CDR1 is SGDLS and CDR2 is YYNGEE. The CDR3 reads CASSVEGINTEAFF. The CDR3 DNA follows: TGTGCCAGCAGCGTAGAGGGAATAAACACTGAAGCTTTCTTT.

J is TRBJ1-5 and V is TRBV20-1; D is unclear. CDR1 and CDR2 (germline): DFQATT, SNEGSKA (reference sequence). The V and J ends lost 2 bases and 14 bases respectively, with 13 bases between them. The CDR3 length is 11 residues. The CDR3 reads CSARYPPVEHF. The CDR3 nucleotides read TGCAGTGCTAGATACCCCCCGGTAGAGCATTTT.

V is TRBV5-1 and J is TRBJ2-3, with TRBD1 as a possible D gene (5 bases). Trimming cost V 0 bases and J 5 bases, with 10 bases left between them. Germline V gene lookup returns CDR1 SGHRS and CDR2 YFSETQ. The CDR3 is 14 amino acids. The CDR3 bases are TGCGCCAGCAGCTTGGAGGGGCGTGTAGATACGCAGTATTTT. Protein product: CASSLEGRVDTQYF.

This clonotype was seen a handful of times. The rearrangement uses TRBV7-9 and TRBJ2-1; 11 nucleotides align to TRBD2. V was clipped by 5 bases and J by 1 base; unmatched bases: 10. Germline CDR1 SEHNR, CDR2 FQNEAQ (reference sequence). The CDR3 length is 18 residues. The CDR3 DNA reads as TGTGCCAGCAGCCCGGGACTAGCGGCTCCGCCTTCCTACAATGAGCAGTTCTTC. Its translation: CASSPGLAAPPSYNEQFF.

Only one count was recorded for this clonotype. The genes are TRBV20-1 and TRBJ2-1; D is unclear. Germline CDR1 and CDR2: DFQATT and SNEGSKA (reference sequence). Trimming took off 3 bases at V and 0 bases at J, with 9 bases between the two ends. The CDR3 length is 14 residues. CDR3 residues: CSARDATSYNEQFF. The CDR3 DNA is TGCAGTGCTAGGGACGCCACCTCCTACAATGAGCAGTTCTTC.

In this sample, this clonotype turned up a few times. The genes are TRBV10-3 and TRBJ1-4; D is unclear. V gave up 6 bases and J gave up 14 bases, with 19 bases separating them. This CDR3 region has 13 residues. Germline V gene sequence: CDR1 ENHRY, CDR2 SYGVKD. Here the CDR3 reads CAISEPDVPYLFF. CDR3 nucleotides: TGTGCCATCAGCGAACCGGACGTACCGTACCTGTTTTTT.

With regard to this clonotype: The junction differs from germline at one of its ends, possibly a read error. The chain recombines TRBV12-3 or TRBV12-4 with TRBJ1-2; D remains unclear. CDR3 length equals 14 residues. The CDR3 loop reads CASSTSGANYGNTF. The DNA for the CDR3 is TGTGCCAGCAGTACCTCCGGAGCTAACTATGGCAACACCTTC.

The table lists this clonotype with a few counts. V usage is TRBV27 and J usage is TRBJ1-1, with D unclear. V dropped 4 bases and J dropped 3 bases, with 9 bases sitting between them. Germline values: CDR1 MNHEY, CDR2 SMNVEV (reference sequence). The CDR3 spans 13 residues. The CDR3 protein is CASSSTSYTEAFF. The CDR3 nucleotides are TGTGCCAGCAGTTCCACCAGTTACACTGAAGCTTTCTTT.